This T cell receptor (beta chain) is from a study of CD8+CD57+ T cells in acquired aplastic anemia. In the study overall: Sorted CD4+ and CD8+ cells gave an average of approximately 3.4 ug of DNA.

Genomic DNA constituted the template upon which TCR beta VDJ and CDR3 profiling was performed. Using its own MiXCR run on the reads, TCRdb lists one record per CDR3 protein. The table shows a few hundred thousand distinct CDR3 sequences, with approximately 60% occurring only once. Patients picked for sequencing had shown CD8+CD57+ cell expansion detected by flow cytometry. All patients had severe acquired aplastic anemia. Blood was sampled before the patients had received any therapy. In its sample, this clonotype was seen a few times. The receptor was isolated from a human donor with aplastic anemia. Sequencing was performed on sorted CD4+, CD8+, or CD8+CD57+ T cells (not recorded which) from PBMCs.

CDR3 region: CASGWEYEQYF. The CDR3 DNA reads TGTGCTAGTGGTTGGGAGTACGAGCAGTACTTC. The chain joins TRBV12-5 to TRBJ2-7; D may be TRBD2 (5 bases). Germline CDR1 reads LGHNT; CDR2 reads FRNRAP. The CDR3 contains 11 residues. V was clipped by 4 bases and J by 4 bases, with 5 bases between them.